Described below is a single T cell receptor (beta chain) sequence and its context. There is no known antigen for this receptor. No base-level quality is on record; no much larger clone is a single base apart. This sample stems from a study of identical twins (dated by TCRdb to the mid-2010s). For the wider study: To test whether fetal clonotypes persist, the study used deep sequencing on TCR alpha and beta repertoires from monozygotic twins, unrelated adults of various ages, and cord blood. To rule out contamination, the twin experiments were replicated at different times with different library preparation protocols. Overall results and qualifications from the work: Fewer insertions were carried by abundant cord blood beta clonotypes; a weaker similar trend was observed in young adult naive repertoires, while no such trend was observed in memory repertoires. Compared with coincidental sharing between unrelated individuals, out-of-frame TCR alpha sequences shared between twins had an excess of sequences with low generation probability. Invariant T cells such as MAIT and iNKT could partly confound zero-insertion analyses, although diverse VJ usage argued against such confounding for most clonotypes. In monozygotic twins, recombination models systematically underestimated out-of-frame TCR alpha sharing, but the models matched the sharing seen between unrelated individuals. In beta out-of-frame sequences, excess twin sharing was weaker, because having fewer shared sequences lowered the signal-to-noise ratio. Because the same donors could not be followed over many years, conclusions were based on cross-sectional statistical analysis.

All donors were healthy Caucasians. The twin cohort consisted of three pairs of female monozygotic twins, all aged about 18 to 30 years. Positive isolation kits from Invitrogen were used to isolate CD4+ and CD8+ T cell populations. Library creation used 5' RACE. Sequencing was performed on an Illumina HiSeq 2000. Template switching introduced a universal primer binding site; the final cDNA contained a unique molecular identifier, enabling accurate counting of TCR cDNA molecules. First-strand cDNA for TCR alpha and beta chains was synthesized from specific primers in the conserved constant-segment region. Each cDNA library was double barcoded, with a SMART-Mk sample barcode plus Illumina barcodes, to control for contamination. TruSeq adapter sequences, together with Illumina sample barcodes, were added in two successive PCR steps. The Illumina HiSeq platform was used with custom primers to sequence TCR alpha and beta cDNA libraries. Processing in the source paper ran as follows. Unique molecular identifiers were extracted from raw reads with MiGEC, and CDR3 positions were determined with MiXCR. Recombination models were inferred per individual with the repgenHMM and IGoR tools using an EM algorithm. The tcR package in R was used for shared clonotype analysis, with sharing normalized by the product of cloneset sizes. Out-of-frame nonproductive sequences were analyzed to study raw recombination free of thymic and clonal selection effects. TCRdb trimmed public reads at Q25 via fastp, called clones via MiXCR and kept in-frame beta chains. Identical CDR3 protein sequences are pooled into one entry, listed with their most common genes and DNA. TCRdb, not the original authors, processed these V and J calls. Within this sample are nearly 200,000 distinct CDR3 sequences, with around a sixth of them counted one time only. 40% of the sample is held by the ten biggest clonotypes.

These data also formed part of another study, on T cells expressing NK-cell markers. From that second study: In sorted CD3+CD56+NKG2C+, CD3+CD56+NKG2C- and CD3+CD56-NKG2C+ T-cell subsets from several donors, TCR beta-chain repertoires were profiled. Among the eight sequenced donors, seven were HCMV-seropositive and one was HCMV-seronegative. In several experiments an anti-gammadeltaTCR antibody was added to restrict sorting to alphabetaTCR-expressing T cells. In 6 or 7 donors, the dominant CD3+CD56+NKG2C+ clonotypes ranked among the top 10 CD8+ clonotypes, making up roughly 1.0-8% of CD8+ T cells. Those dominant clonotypes were again the most abundant among CD3+CD56-NKG2C+ cells in a handful of donors, at roughly 25-60.1%. It remained unclear whether the expanded NKG2C-expressing T cell clones were specific for HCMV antigens. Randomly selected healthy volunteers, three men and five women, were used as the eight sequenced donors. HCMV-specific IgG was detected in serum with a commercial ELISA kit to determine HCMV serostatus. MIGEC was used to demultiplex reads and group the reads by UMI, and MiTCR was used to assemble and quantify clonotypes. To remove erroneous sequences, TCR cDNA sequences were retained only when supported by two or more reads. Downstream repertoire analysis used the tcR package, and clonotypes were matched across fractions by CDR3 nucleotide sequence plus V segment. VDJmatch was used to annotate antigen specificity against VDJdb, with one amino acid substitution allowed in CDR3.

The clonotype was recovered from a young woman in good health. Specimen: CD8+ T cells sorted from blood.

The DNA sequence is TGTGCCAGCAGCGTTGTAGGTACTGGGGCCAACGTCCTGACTTTC. Translation gives CASSVVGTGANVLTF. The sequence is built from TRBV9 and TRBJ2-6; no D gene is confidently identified. Including the terminal cysteine and phenylalanine, the CDR3 comprises 15 residues. The sequence is cut down to CDR3 DNA, 45 bases in frame from base 1. V loses 2 bases, J loses 2 bases, and the germline ends lie 8 bases apart. The germline V gene gives CDR1 as SGDLS and CDR2 as YYNGEE.